The source of this T cell receptor beta chain is a study of graft-versus-host responses after intestinal transplantation. For this clone: Its antigen is not known.

Measured with immunoSEQ multiplex PCR; TCRdb has only the in-frame clones, and not every one. Among more than 65,000 clones listed, just under 95% were seen once. The TCR originated in a human donor who was the organ donor for an intestinal transplant. The sequencing used unstimulated CD8+ T cells sorted from spleen or lymph node cells, collected before transplant.

The CDR3 here is CATSDPGESLHF. The CDR3 nucleotides read TGTGCCACCAGCGACCCCGGGGAGTCCCTCCACTTT. The rearrangement joins TRBV15 to TRBJ1-6; D not certain. With 5 bases removed from V and 14 bases from J, the gap between germline ends came to 13 bases. In germline, CDR1 is LNHNV, CDR2 YYDKDF (reference sequence). There are 12 residues in the CDR3.